A selection of T cell receptor beta chains follows, all from one sample in a study of tissue T cells after allogeneic stem cell transplantation. Sequenced by immunoSEQ multiplex PCR; TCRdb stores in-frame clones only, minus some. Of more than 8,000 clones in the sample, about 61% were seen once. The sequenced sample was tissue from the jejunum, obtained at autopsy. These receptors all come from a female donor older than 55 with lung cancer. The CDR3 runs from the conserved cysteine through the conserved F or W. Fields, in order: CDR3 protein, CDR3 DNA, J gene, clone size, V gene, D gene. D genes are given only for firm matches. Where a row states a size, it is once, few, many or the class of an expanded clone; other rows omit it.

CDR3aa: CASSVVRGEQYF
CDR3nt: TGTGCCAGCAGCGTAGTCAGGGGAGAGCAGTACTTC
j_gene: TRBJ2-7
abundance: -
v_gene: TRBV9
d_gene: -

CDR3aa: CAISESPQDGYTF
CDR3nt: TGTGCCATCAGTGAGTCCCCACAGGACGGTTACACCTTC
j_gene: TRBJ1-2
abundance: once
v_gene: TRBV10-3
d_gene: -

CDR3aa: CASSLRLKETQYF
CDR3nt: TGTGCCAGCAGTTTACGACTGAAAGAGACCCAGTACTTC
j_gene: TRBJ2-5
abundance: -
v_gene: TRBV12-3/TRBV12-4
d_gene: -

CDR3aa: CASSFTGTSGRYYEQYF
CDR3nt: TGTGCCAGCAGCTTTACCGGGACTAGCGGGAGGTACTACGAGCAGTACTTC
j_gene: TRBJ2-7
abundance: -
v_gene: TRBV5-4
d_gene: TRBD2

CDR3aa: CASRYGGGTTNEKLFF
CDR3nt: TGTGCCAGCCGTTATGGAGGGGGAACAACTAATGAAAAACTGTTTTTT
j_gene: TRBJ1-4
abundance: medium-sized
v_gene: TRBV25-1
d_gene: -

CDR3aa: CASSPEGGISNQPQHF
CDR3nt: TGTGCCAGCAGCCCCGAAGGGGGTATAAGCAATCAGCCCCAGCATTTT
j_gene: TRBJ1-5
abundance: -
v_gene: TRBV7-6
d_gene: -

CDR3aa: CASAGTYAYEQYF
CDR3nt: TGTGCCAGCGCCGGGACGTACGCCTACGAGCAGTACTTC
j_gene: TRBJ2-7
abundance: -
v_gene: TRBV7-2
d_gene: -

CDR3aa: CASSLGASYSNQPQHF
CDR3nt: TGTGCCAGCAGCTTGGGGGCGAGCTATAGCAATCAGCCCCAGCATTTT
j_gene: TRBJ1-5
abundance: -
v_gene: TRBV7-2
d_gene: -

CDR3aa: CASSPGGPNYGYTF
CDR3nt: TGTGCCAGCAGCCCCGGCGGACCTAACTATGGCTACACCTTC
j_gene: TRBJ1-2
abundance: medium-sized
v_gene: TRBV3-1/TRBV3-2
d_gene: -

CDR3aa: CASSLREGATGNTIYF
CDR3nt: TGTGCCAGCAGCTTGAGGGAGGGGGCGACTGGAAACACCATATATTTT
j_gene: TRBJ1-3
abundance: -
v_gene: TRBV5-5
d_gene: TRBD1

CDR3aa: CASSTPWVNQPQHF
CDR3nt: TGTGCCAGCAGCACGCCCTGGGTGAATCAGCCCCAGCATTTT
j_gene: TRBJ1-5
abundance: once
v_gene: TRBV6-2/TRBV6-3
d_gene: -

CDR3aa: CASSLQGFNYGYTF
CDR3nt: TGTGCCAGCAGCTTGCAGGGGTTTAACTATGGCTACACCTTC
j_gene: TRBJ1-2
abundance: few
v_gene: TRBV6-2/TRBV6-3
d_gene: -

CDR3aa: CASSDFGLGSYEQYF
CDR3nt: TGCGCCAGCAGTGATTTCGGTTTGGGTTCCTACGAGCAGTACTTC
j_gene: TRBJ2-7
abundance: -
v_gene: TRBV10-1
d_gene: -

CDR3aa: CASSFRVMANTEAFF
CDR3nt: TGTGCCAGCAGCTTCAGGGTTATGGCGAACACTGAAGCTTTCTTT
j_gene: TRBJ1-1
abundance: -
v_gene: TRBV6-5
d_gene: -

CDR3aa: CASNDWDVSNQPQHF
CDR3nt: TGTGCCAGCAATGATTGGGATGTTAGCAATCAGCCCCAGCATTTT
j_gene: TRBJ1-5
abundance: -
v_gene: TRBV6-6
d_gene: -

CDR3aa: CASSTAHGASYNEQFF
CDR3nt: TGTGCCAGTAGTACCGCACACGGAGCCTCCTACAATGAGCAGTTCTTC
j_gene: TRBJ2-1
abundance: few
v_gene: TRBV19
d_gene: -

CDR3aa: CASSQQTGGYEQYF
CDR3nt: TGTGCCAGCAGCCAGCAGACAGGGGGTTACGAGCAGTACTTC
j_gene: TRBJ2-7
abundance: -
v_gene: TRBV4-2
d_gene: TRBD1

CDR3aa: CASSVGDRGTGELFF
CDR3nt: TGTGCCAGCAGCGTGGGGGACAGGGGAACCGGGGAGCTGTTTTTT
j_gene: TRBJ2-2
abundance: -
v_gene: TRBV5-6
d_gene: TRBD1

CDR3aa: CASSHRLGLFSGANVLTF
CDR3nt: TGTGCCAGCAGTCACAGACTAGGCCTATTTTCTGGGGCCAACGTCCTGACTTTC
j_gene: TRBJ2-6
abundance: -
v_gene: TRBV27
d_gene: -

CDR3aa: CASSQVRDRPYEQYF
CDR3nt: TGTGCCAGCAGCCAAGTGAGGGACAGGCCCTACGAGCAGTACTTC
j_gene: TRBJ2-7
abundance: -
v_gene: TRBV3-1/TRBV3-2
d_gene: TRBD1

CDR3aa: CASSLTVPSYEQYF
CDR3nt: TGTGCCAGCAGCTTAACGGTTCCTTCCTACGAGCAGTACTTC
j_gene: TRBJ2-7
abundance: few
v_gene: TRBV7-8
d_gene: -

CDR3aa: CASSTFRTGLLNTEAFF
CDR3nt: TGTGCCAGTAGTACCTTCCGGACAGGCCTCTTGAACACTGAAGCTTTCTTT
j_gene: TRBJ1-1
abundance: -
v_gene: TRBV19
d_gene: TRBD1

CDR3aa: CASSQGIQHTF
CDR3nt: TGTGCCAGCAGCCAAGGAATACAGCACACCTTC
j_gene: TRBJ1-2
abundance: medium-sized
v_gene: TRBV14
d_gene: -

CDR3aa: CASSLTAGREKLFF
CDR3nt: TGCGCCAGCAGCTTGACGGCGGGGAGGGAAAAACTGTTTTTT
j_gene: TRBJ1-4
abundance: -
v_gene: TRBV5-1
d_gene: -

CDR3aa: CASSRGGRTGELFF
CDR3nt: TGTGCCAGCAGCCGGGGGGGCCGCACCGGGGAGCTGTTTTTT
j_gene: TRBJ2-2
abundance: -
v_gene: TRBV9
d_gene: TRBD2

CDR3aa: CASNLDGYSNQPQHF
CDR3nt: TGTGCCAGCAACCTGGACGGATATAGCAATCAGCCCCAGCATTTT
j_gene: TRBJ1-5
abundance: few
v_gene: TRBV6-5
d_gene: -